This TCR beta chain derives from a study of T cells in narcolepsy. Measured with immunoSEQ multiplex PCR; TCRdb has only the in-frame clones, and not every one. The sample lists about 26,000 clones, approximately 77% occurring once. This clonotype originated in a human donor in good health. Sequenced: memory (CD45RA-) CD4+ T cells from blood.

In DNA, the CDR3 is TGTGCCAGCAGTTGGGACAGCTACAATGGCTACACCTTC. Translating gives CASSWDSYNGYTF. The chain couples TRBV5-4 to TRBJ1-2, with 7 bases aligning to TRBD1. V was pared by 5 bases and J by 6 bases, with 7 bases of the junction left unmatched. The CDR3 is made up of 13 amino acids. The germline V gene encodes CDR1 SGHNT and CDR2 YYREEE (reference sequence).